This TCR beta chain comes out of a study of blood T cell repertoires in COVID-19. About the research overall: Both acute and convalescent COVID-19 samples were obtained from the United States, Italy and Spain. T cells, B-cell-depleted T cells, or PBMCs provided the cDNA or gDNA that served as material.

In germline, CDR1 is KGHSH, CDR2 LQKENI. This CDR3 region has 12 residues. V dropped 6 bases and J dropped 0 bases, with 5 bases sitting between them. Original handling: It was from reference gene primer amplification that nucleated cell counts were estimated. Profiled with immunoSEQ multiplex PCR; TCRdb holds only in-frame clones, not every one. V and J calls and clone size are as listed in that table; D and trimming were resolved from the DNA. The table has about 140,000 clones, 70% to 85% seen once. This receptor was identified in a woman older than 75 in a cohort sampled during active or convalescent COVID-19. The sample consisted of peripheral blood. This chain links TRBV18 with TRBJ2-5; no firm D call. CDR3 sequence reads: CASSPYQETQYF. In nucleotides, the CDR3 is TGTGCCAGCTCTCCGTACCAAGAGACCCAGTACTTC.